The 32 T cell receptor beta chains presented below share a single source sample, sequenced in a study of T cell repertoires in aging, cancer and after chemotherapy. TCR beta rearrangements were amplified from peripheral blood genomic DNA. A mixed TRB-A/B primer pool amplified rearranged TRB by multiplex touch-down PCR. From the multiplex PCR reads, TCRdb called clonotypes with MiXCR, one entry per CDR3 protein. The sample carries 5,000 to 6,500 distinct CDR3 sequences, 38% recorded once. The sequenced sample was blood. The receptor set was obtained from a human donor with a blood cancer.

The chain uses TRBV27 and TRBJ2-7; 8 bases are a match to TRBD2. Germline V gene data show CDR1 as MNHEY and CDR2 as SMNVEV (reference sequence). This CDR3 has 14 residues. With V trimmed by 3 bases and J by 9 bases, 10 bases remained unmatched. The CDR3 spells CASSFSGEAGAQYF. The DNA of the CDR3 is TGTGCCAGCAGTTTTTCAGGGGAAGCGGGGGCGCAGTACTTC.

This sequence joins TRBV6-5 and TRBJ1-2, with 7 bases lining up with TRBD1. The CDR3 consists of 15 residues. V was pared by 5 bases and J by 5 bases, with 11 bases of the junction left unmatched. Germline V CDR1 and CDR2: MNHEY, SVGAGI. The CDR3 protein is CASSRGEGARYGYTF. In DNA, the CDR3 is TGTGCCAGCAGTAGAGGAGAGGGGGCGCGATATGGCTACACCTTC.

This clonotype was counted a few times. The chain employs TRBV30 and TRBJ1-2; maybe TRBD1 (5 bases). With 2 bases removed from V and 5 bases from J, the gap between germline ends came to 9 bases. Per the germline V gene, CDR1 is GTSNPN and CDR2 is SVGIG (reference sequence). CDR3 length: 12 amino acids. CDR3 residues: CAWSLGTYGYTF. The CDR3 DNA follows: TGTGCCTGGAGTCTAGGGACGTATGGCTACACCTTC.

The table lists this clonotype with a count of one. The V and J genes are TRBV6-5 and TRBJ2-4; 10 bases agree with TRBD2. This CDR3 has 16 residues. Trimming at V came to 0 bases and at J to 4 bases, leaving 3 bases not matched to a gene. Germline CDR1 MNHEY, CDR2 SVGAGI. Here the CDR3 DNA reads TGTGCCAGCAGTTACTCGCCTAGCGGGGGAAAAAACATTCAGTACTTC. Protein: CASSYSPSGGKNIQYF.

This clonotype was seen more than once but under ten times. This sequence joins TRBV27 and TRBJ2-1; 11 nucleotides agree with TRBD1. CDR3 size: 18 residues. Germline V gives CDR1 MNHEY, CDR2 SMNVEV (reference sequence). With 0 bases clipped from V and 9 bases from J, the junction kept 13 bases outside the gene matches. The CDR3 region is CASSLSATDRGLSSEQFF. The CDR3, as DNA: TGTGCCAGCAGTTTATCGGCTACGGACAGGGGGCTATCCTCTGAGCAGTTCTTC.

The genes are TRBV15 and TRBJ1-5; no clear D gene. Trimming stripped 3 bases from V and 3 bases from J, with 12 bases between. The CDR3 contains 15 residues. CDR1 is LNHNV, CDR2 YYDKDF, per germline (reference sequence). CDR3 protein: CATSRDLVANQPQHF. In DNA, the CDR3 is TGTGCCACCAGCAGGGACTTGGTAGCCAATCAGCCCCAGCATTTT.

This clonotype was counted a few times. The CDR3 sequence: CASSARPNNAGELFF. CDR3 sequence (DNA): TGTGCCAGCAGTGCCCGCCCAAACAACGCCGGGGAGCTGTTTTTT. The chain carries TRBV6-2 or TRBV6-3 and TRBJ2-2, with D unresolved. The CDR3 totals 15 residues. CDR1 is MNHEY and CDR2 is SVGEGT in the germline V gene. V lost 5 bases and J 6 bases, leaving 16 bases between the germline ends.

DNA of the CDR3: TGTGCCACCAGCAGAGATCCGACAGGGGGCAGCTATGGCTACACCTTC. This gives the protein CATSRDPTGGSYGYTF. The chain links TRBV15 to TRBJ1-2; 10 bases are shared with TRBD1. CDR1 LNHNV and CDR2 YYDKDF come from the germline V gene (reference sequence). The ends lost 0 bases at V and 4 bases at J; junction bases unmatched: 5. The CDR3 is made up of 16 amino acids.

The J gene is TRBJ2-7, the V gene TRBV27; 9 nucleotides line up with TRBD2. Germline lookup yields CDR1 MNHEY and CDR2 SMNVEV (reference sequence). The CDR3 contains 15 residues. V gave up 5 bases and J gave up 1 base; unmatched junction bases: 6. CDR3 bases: TGTGCCAGCAGTGCTGGACTAGCGCCTTCCTACGAGCAGTACTTC. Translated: CASSAGLAPSYEQYF.

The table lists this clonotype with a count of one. DNA of the CDR3: TGCAGTGCTAATGACAGGGGCGGCAATCAGCCCCAGCATTTT. Translating it yields CSANDRGGNQPQHF. The chain combines TRBV20-1 with TRBJ1-5; 8 bases are shared with TRBD1. The CDR3 loop spans 14 amino acids. Germline trimming cut 4 bases from V and 2 bases from J; bases unmatched to any gene: 4. Germline V gene data show CDR1 as DFQATT and CDR2 as SNEGSKA (reference sequence).

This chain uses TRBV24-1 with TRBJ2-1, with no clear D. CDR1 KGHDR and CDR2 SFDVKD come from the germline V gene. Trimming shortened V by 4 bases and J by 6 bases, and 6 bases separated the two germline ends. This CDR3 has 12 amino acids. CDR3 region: CATSDPPNEQFF. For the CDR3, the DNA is TGTGCCACCAGTGACCCCCCCAATGAGCAGTTCTTC.

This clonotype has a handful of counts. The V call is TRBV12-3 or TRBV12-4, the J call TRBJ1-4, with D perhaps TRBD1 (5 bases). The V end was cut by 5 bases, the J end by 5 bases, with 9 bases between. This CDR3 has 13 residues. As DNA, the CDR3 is TGTGCCAGCAGTATCGGACACAATGAAAAACTGTTTTTT. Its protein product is CASSIGHNEKLFF.

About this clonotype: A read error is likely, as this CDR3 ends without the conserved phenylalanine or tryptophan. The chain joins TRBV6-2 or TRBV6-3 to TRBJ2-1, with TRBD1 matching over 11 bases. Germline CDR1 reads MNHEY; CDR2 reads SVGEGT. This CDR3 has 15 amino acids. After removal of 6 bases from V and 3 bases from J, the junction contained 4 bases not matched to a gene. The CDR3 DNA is TGTGCCAGCAGCTCCGGGACAGGGGGCTACAATGAGCAGTTCTAC. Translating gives CASSSGTGGYNEQFY.

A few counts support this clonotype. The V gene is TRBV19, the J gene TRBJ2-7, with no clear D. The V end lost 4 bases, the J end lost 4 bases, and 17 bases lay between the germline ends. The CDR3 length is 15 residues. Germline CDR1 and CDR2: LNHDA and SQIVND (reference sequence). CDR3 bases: TGTGCCAGTAGTAGGTTCCAGCAGACCAAGTACGAGCAGTACTTC. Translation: CASSRFQQTKYEQYF.

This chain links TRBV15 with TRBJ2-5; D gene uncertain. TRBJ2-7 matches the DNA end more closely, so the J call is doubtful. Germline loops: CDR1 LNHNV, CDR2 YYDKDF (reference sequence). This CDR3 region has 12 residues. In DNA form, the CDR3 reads TGTGCCACCAGCAGAGGTCTCTACGAGCAGTACTTC. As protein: CATSRGLYEQYF.

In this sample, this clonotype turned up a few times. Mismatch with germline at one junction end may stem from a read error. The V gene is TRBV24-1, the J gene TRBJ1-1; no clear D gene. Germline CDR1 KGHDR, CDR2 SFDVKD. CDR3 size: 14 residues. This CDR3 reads CASSEMGLATEAFF. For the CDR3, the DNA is TGTGCCAGCAGTGAGATGGGGTTAGCCACTGAAGCTTTCTTT.

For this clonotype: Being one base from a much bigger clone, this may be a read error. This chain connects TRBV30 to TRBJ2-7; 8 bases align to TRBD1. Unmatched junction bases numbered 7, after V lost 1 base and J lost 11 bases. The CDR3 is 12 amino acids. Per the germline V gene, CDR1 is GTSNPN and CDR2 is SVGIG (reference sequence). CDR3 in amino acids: CAWSAGGREEYF. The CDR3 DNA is TGTGCCTGGAGTGCAGGGGGCAGAGAGGAGTACTTC.

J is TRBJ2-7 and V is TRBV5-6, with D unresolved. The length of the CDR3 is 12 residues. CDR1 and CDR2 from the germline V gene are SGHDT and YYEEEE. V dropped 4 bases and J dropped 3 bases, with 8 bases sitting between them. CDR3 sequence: CASSIRIYEQYF. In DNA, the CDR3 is TGTGCCAGCAGCATCCGGATCTACGAGCAGTACTTC.

CDR3 residues: CASSLTGTPQPQHF. CDR3 DNA: TGTGCCAGCAGCTTGACAGGTACGCCTCAGCCCCAGCATTTT. The chain has TRBV7-6 and TRBJ1-5; D might be TRBD1 (6 bases). Trimming stripped 3 bases from V and 6 bases from J, with 12 bases between. Germline CDR1 and CDR2: SGHVS and FNYEAQ. The CDR3 covers 14 residues.

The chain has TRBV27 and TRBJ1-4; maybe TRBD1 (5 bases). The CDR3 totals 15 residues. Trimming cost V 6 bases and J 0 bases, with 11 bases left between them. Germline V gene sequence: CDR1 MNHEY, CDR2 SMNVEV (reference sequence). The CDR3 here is CASREGISTNEKLFF. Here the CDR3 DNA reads TGTGCCAGCAGGGAGGGGATTTCAACTAATGAAAAACTGTTTTTT.

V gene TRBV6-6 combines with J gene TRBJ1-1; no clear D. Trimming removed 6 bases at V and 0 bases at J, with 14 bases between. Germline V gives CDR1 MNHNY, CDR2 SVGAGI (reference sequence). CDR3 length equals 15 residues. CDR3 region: CASSTKVRLNTEAFF. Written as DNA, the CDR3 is TGTGCCAGCAGCACCAAGGTCAGATTGAACACTGAAGCTTTCTTT.

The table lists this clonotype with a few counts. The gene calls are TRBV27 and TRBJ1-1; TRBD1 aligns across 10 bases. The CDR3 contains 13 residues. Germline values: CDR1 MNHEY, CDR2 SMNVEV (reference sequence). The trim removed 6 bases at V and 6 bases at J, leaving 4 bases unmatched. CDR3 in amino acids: CASRDRGRAEAFF. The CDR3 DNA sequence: TGTGCCAGCAGGGACAGGGGGAGAGCTGAAGCTTTCTTT.

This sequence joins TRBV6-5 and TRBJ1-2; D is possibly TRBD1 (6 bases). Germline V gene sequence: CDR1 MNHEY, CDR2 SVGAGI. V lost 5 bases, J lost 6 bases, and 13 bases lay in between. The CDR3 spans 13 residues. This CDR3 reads CASSLTGLDGYTF. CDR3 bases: TGTGCCAGCAGTCTCACAGGGCTAGATGGCTACACCTTC.

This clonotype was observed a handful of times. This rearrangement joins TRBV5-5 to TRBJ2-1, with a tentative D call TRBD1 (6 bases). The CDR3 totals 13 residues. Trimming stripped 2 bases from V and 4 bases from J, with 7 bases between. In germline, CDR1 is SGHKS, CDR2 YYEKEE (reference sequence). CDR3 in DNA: TGTGCCAGCAGCTTCCAGGGGTACAATGAGCAGTTCTTC. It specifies CASSFQGYNEQFF.

The CDR3 DNA follows: TGTGCCAGCCGGTATCTAGCAGGCTCTCTATACGGTGAGCAGTTCTTC. It is translated as CASRYLAGSLYGEQFF. This rearrangement joins TRBV6-6 to TRBJ2-1, with D tentatively TRBD2 (5 bases). Deletions cut 8 bases from V and 9 bases from J, with 26 bases between. The CDR3 has 16 amino acids. Looked up from germline, CDR1 is MNHNY and CDR2 is SVGAGI (reference sequence).

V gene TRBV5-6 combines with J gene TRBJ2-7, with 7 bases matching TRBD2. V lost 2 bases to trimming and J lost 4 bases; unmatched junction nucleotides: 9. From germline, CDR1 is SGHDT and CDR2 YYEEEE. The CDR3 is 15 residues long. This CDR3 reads CASSLASSGGYEQYF. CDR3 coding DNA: TGTGCCAGCAGCTTAGCGTCTAGCGGAGGATACGAGCAGTACTTC.

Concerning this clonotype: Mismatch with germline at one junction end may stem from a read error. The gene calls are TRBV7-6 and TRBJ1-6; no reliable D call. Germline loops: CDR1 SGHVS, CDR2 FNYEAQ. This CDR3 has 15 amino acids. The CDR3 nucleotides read TGTGCCAGCAGCATTAACTTGGGCACCAATTCTCCCCTCCACTTT. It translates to CASSINLGTNSPLHF.

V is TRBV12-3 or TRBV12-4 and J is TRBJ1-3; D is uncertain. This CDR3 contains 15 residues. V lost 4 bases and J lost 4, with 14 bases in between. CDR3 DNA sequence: TGTGCCAGCAGTTCTAATGACTTCTTCGGAAACACCATATATTTT. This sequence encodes CASSSNDFFGNTIYF.

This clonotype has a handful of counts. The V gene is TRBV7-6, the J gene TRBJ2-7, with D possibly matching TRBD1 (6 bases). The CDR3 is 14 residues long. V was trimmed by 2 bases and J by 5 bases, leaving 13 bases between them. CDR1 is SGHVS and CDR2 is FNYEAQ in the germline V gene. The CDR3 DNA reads TGTGCCAGCAGCTTAACTGCAGGGGTAGACGAGCAGTACTTC. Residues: CASSLTAGVDEQYF.

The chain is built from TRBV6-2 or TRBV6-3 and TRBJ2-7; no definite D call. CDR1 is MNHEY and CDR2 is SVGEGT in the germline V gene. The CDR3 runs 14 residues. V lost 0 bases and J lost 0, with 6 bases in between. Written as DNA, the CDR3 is TGTGCCAGCAGTTACTCCGCAGCCTCCTACGAGCAGTACTTC. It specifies CASSYSAASYEQYF.

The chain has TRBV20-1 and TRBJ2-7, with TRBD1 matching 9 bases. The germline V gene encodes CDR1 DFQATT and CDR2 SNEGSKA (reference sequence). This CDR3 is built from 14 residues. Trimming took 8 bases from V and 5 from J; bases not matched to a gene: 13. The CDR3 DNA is TGCAGTATCAGGGATGGGACAGGGACCGACGAGCAGTACTTC. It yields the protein CSIRDGTGTDEQYF.

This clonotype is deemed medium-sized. CDR3 DNA sequence: TGTGCCAGCAGGGGTCGGAGGAGAGAGACCCAGTACTTC. It translates to CASRGRRRETQYF. The chain combines TRBV11-1 with TRBJ2-5; TRBD2 is a possible D gene (5 bases). Germline assignment: CDR1 SGHAT and CDR2 FQDESV (reference sequence). Deletions cut 6 bases from V and 4 bases from J, with 12 bases between. The CDR3 consists of 13 residues.